Presented here are 30 T cell receptor beta chains from one specimen sequenced in a study of shared clonotypes between healthy human individuals. The data were produced by immunoSEQ multiplex PCR, yet TCRdb's version contains in-frame clones alone and is incomplete. The sample lists about 1.1 million clones; approximately 80% were seen once. Sequencing was done on a sample of memory CD4+ T cells from PBMCs. Subset specified: CD45RA-negative fraction. These receptors were taken from a man between 18 and 29 years old in good health. Some clones in this sample may be carry-over from other donors' samples.

This chain joins TRBV4-1 and TRBJ2-5; D call uncertain. The CDR3 has 14 amino acids. Germline CDR1 and CDR2: MGHRA and YSYEKL. With 0 bases removed from V and 4 bases from J, the gap between germline ends came to 9 bases. CDR3 DNA: TGCGCCAGCAGCCAAGATTGGGGATCAGAGACCCAGTACTTC. This codes for CASSQDWGSETQYF.

The chain carries TRBV5-8 and TRBJ1-4; D is possibly TRBD1 (5 bases). Germline V lookup: CDR1 SGHTS, CDR2 YDEGEE. V was pared by 4 bases and J by 8 bases, with 9 bases between. The CDR3 has 12 amino acids. As DNA, the CDR3 is TGTGCCAGCAGCCGACCAGGGGAAAAACTGTTTTTT. Encoded protein: CASSRPGEKLFF.

In its sample, this clone was seen a few times. The chain has TRBV7-2 and TRBJ1-1, with unresolved D. In germline, CDR1 is SGHTA, CDR2 FQGNSA. Trimming removed 6 bases at V and 0 bases at J, with 8 bases between. CDR3 length: 13 residues. The CDR3 is CASRDFMNTEAFF. Written as DNA, the CDR3 is TGTGCCAGCAGGGACTTTATGAACACTGAAGCTTTCTTT.

This chain links TRBV5-4 with TRBJ2-2; 8 bases are a match to TRBD1. V lost 3 bases to trimming and J lost 4 bases; unmatched junction nucleotides: 8. The germline CDR1 and CDR2 sequences are SGHNT and YYREEE (reference sequence). This CDR3 region has 16 residues. The CDR3, as DNA: TGTGCCAGCAGCTCCGCCAGGGGGCGCGGCACCGGGGAGCTGTTTTTT. This sequence encodes CASSSARGRGTGELFF.

The CDR3 is CASSQMPGQGENTYEQYF. Here the CDR3 DNA reads TGTGCCAGCAGCCAGATGCCGGGACAGGGGGAAAATACCTACGAGCAGTACTTC. J is TRBJ2-7 and V is TRBV14; 11 bases align to TRBD1. Per germline, CDR1 SGHDN and CDR2 FVKESK. Losses at the gene ends were 3 bases for V and 2 bases for J; bases not matched to a gene: 12. The CDR3 totals 18 residues.

V and J are TRBV25-1 and TRBJ2-2; a weak D match, TRBD2 (6 bases). V gave up 1 base and J gave up 3 bases, with 9 bases separating them. This CDR3 is built from 15 residues. Per germline, CDR1 MGHDK and CDR2 SYGVNS. As DNA, the CDR3 is TGTGCCAGCAGTGAATTGTGGGAGGACACCGGGGAGCTGTTTTTT. This encodes CASSELWEDTGELFF. The complete variable domain, with remaining parts taken from reference TRBV25-1 and TRBJ2-2, reads EADIYQTPRYLVIGTGKKITLECSQTMGHDKMYWYQQDPGMELHLIHYSYGVNSTEKGDLSSESTVSRIRTEHFPLTLESARPSHTSQYLCASSELWEDTGELFFGEGSRLTVL.

This clone was seen a handful of times. V usage is TRBV5-5 and J usage is TRBJ2-3; D is unclear. V lost 0 bases and J 4 bases, leaving 9 bases between the germline ends. The CDR3 is made up of 14 amino acids. Germline V gives CDR1 SGHKS, CDR2 YYEKEE (reference sequence). CDR3 amino acids: CASSLVPNPDTQYF. For the CDR3, the DNA is TGTGCCAGCAGCTTGGTCCCTAACCCAGATACGCAGTATTTT.

This chain joins TRBV6-1 and TRBJ2-7, with a weak D call TRBD1 (5 bases). This CDR3 is built from 12 residues. The germline V gene has CDR1 MNHNS and CDR2 SASEGT. The V gene lost 10 bases and the J gene lost 2 bases, with 12 bases spanning the gap. CDR3 region: CATADRAYEQYF. The CDR3, as DNA: TGTGCCACCGCCGACAGAGCCTACGAGCAGTACTTC.

The chain couples TRBV4-3 to TRBJ1-4; D uncertain. V lost 4 bases and J 5 bases, leaving 8 bases between the germline ends. CDR1 LGHNA and CDR2 YSLEER come from the germline V gene. This CDR3 is built from 13 residues. DNA of the CDR3: TGCGCCAGCAGCCTCTACGGAAATGAAAAACTGTTTTTT. Protein sequence: CASSLYGNEKLFF.

This chain uses TRBV30 with TRBJ1-1; D is undetermined. Germline values: CDR1 GTSNPN, CDR2 SVGIG (reference sequence). The CDR3 has 14 amino acids. V was pared by 4 bases and J by 2 bases, with 14 bases between. CDR3 in DNA: TGTGCCTGGACGTCAAAATTCAGAAACACTGAAGCTTTCTTT. It specifies CAWTSKFRNTEAFF.

The gene calls are TRBV15 and TRBJ2-2, with 7 bases aligning to TRBD1. V was clipped by 6 bases and J by 6 bases; unmatched bases: 13. Germline CDR1 LNHNV, CDR2 YYDKDF (reference sequence). The CDR3 is 16 amino acids. DNA of the CDR3: TGTGCCACCAGTTTCACCGGGACAGCGGCGCCCGGGGAGCTGTTTTTT. Amino acids: CATSFTGTAAPGELFF.

This clone turned up a few times. The chain uses TRBV4-2 and TRBJ2-2; 11 bases align to TRBD2. CDR1 LGHNA and CDR2 YNFKEQ come from the germline V gene. The CDR3 loop spans 20 amino acids. J was trimmed by 0 bases and V by 4 bases; bases with no gene match: 13. The CDR3, as DNA: TGTGCCAGCAGCCGGGGGAATACCGGGACTAGCGGCTCGAACACCGGGGAGCTGTTTTTT. Translated, it gives CASSRGNTGTSGSNTGELFF.

The gene calls are TRBV5-1 and TRBJ1-1; no clear D. CDR1 is SGHRS and CDR2 is YFSETQ in the germline V gene. Trimming stripped 4 bases from V and 4 bases from J, with 17 bases between. There are 15 residues in the CDR3. The CDR3, as DNA: TGCGCCAGCAGCCTCTTGGGTGTTGTGGGCACTGAAGCTTTCTTT. Protein product: CASSLLGVVGTEAFF.

The DNA for the CDR3 is TGTGCCAGAAGCTTACCTCAACTAGCGGGAGTCTACGAGCAGTACTTC. Residues: CARSLPQLAGVYEQYF. V is TRBV5-3 and J is TRBJ2-7, with 11 bases aligning to TRBD2. TRBV5-3 is an ORF, with its function uncertain. CDR3 length: 16 amino acids. The V segment lost 2 bases and the J segment 3 bases; nucleotides outside the gene matches: 7.

The gene calls are TRBV28 and TRBJ2-7; 11 bases are a match to TRBD2. The germline gives CDR1 MDHEN, CDR2 SYDVKM. The length of the CDR3 is 15 residues. V lost 7 bases to trimming and J lost 1 base; unmatched junction nucleotides: 6. The CDR3 sequence: CASNIAGGTSYEQYF. Written as DNA, the CDR3 is TGTGCCAGCAACATAGCGGGAGGGACTTCCTACGAGCAGTACTTC. Supplemented by reference TRBV28 and TRBJ2-7, the full variable domain reads DVKVTQSSRYLVKRTGEKVFLECVQDMDHENMFWYRQDPGLGLRLIYFSYDVKMKEKGDIPEGYSVSREKKERFSLILESASTNQTSMYLCASNIAGGTSYEQYFGPGTRLTVT.

The chain is built from TRBV2 and TRBJ1-5, with a possible D match to TRBD1 (6 bases). The length of the CDR3 is 14 residues. V was cut by 6 bases and J by 4 bases, with 13 bases left in between. CDR1 SNHLY and CDR2 FYNNEI come from the germline V gene. In DNA form, the CDR3 reads TGTGCCAGCAGAACACAGGGTGAGAATCAGCCCCAGCATTTT. It specifies CASRTQGENQPQHF.

This clone was found a few times. V usage is TRBV28 and J usage is TRBJ1-3; D might be TRBD1 (5 bases). This CDR3 spans 14 amino acids. Germline assignment: CDR1 MDHEN and CDR2 SYDVKM. The V gene lost 6 bases and the J gene lost 8 bases, with 17 bases spanning the gap. In DNA form, the CDR3 reads TGTGCCAGCAGCGGGCAGGGCCCCACGTACACCATATATTTT. This translates into CASSGQGPTYTIYF.

This CDR3 is CASSSLAGGPYNEQFF. The DNA of the CDR3 is TGTGCCAGCAGTTCCCTGGCGGGAGGGCCTTACAATGAGCAGTTCTTC. This sequence joins TRBV27 and TRBJ2-1, with 9 bases identical to TRBD2. Looked up from germline, CDR1 is MNHEY and CDR2 is SMNVEV (reference sequence). V shed 4 bases, J shed 4 bases, and the junction held 8 bases outside the gene matches. The CDR3 is 16 residues long.

The chain carries TRBV2 and TRBJ2-7; TRBD1 matches at 11 bases. Germline CDR1 SNHLY, CDR2 FYNNEI. The CDR3 totals 15 residues. The V and J ends lost 11 bases and 2 bases, in that order; junction bases with no gene match: 11. The CDR3 region is CAGGEGTGGTYEQYF. The CDR3 bases are TGTGCCGGCGGGGAAGGGACAGGGGGGACCTACGAGCAGTACTTC.

The chain joins TRBV9 to TRBJ2-2; D is perhaps TRBD1 or TRBD2 (5 bases each). Germline CDR1 is SGDLS and CDR2 is YYNGEE. V lost 0 bases and J 2 bases, leaving 8 bases between the germline ends. The CDR3 has 15 amino acids. CDR3 sequence (DNA): TGTGCCAGCAGCGTAGGGGACCGTAACACCGGGGAGCTGTTTTTT. Its translation is CASSVGDRNTGELFF.

The rearrangement uses TRBV7-2 and TRBJ1-3, with D unclear. CDR3 size: 16 residues. Germline-derived CDR1 and CDR2 are SGHTA and FQGNSA. V lost 1 base and J lost 0, with 10 bases in between. The CDR3 is CASSLVGSTSGNTIYF. The CDR3 coding sequence is TGTGCCAGCAGCTTAGTGGGGTCGACCTCTGGAAACACCATATATTTT.

V usage is TRBV27 and J usage is TRBJ2-7, with a possible D match to TRBD2 (5 bases). CDR1 and CDR2 from the germline V gene are MNHEY and SMNVEV (reference sequence). The CDR3 extends over 14 amino acids. The V and J ends lost 1 base and 6 bases respectively, with 13 bases between them. The CDR3 here is CASSLYPPGFEQYF. The CDR3, as DNA: TGTGCCAGCAGTTTATATCCACCGGGGTTCGAGCAGTACTTC.

This sequence joins TRBV5-1 and TRBJ1-4; D possibly corresponds to TRBD1 (6 bases). Germline lookup yields CDR1 SGHRS and CDR2 YFSETQ. With 4 bases removed from V and 0 bases from J, the gap between germline ends came to 16 bases. The CDR3 totals 17 residues. CDR3 nucleotides: TGCGCCAGCAGCACTGGACAGTCAATTGCAACTAATGAAAAACTGTTTTTT. This gives the protein CASSTGQSIATNEKLFF.

The V and J genes are TRBV30 and TRBJ1-5; 7 bases are shared with TRBD1. The CDR3 has 18 amino acids. V lost 3 bases to trimming and J lost 1 base; unmatched junction nucleotides: 15. Germline V gene sequence: CDR1 GTSNPN, CDR2 SVGIG (reference sequence). The CDR3 DNA follows: TGTGCCTGGAGCTCATCAAGGGTCGGCAGGGGGAGCAATCAGCCCCAGCATTTT. It encodes CAWSSSRVGRGSNQPQHF.

This sequence joins TRBV5-8 and TRBJ1-5, with TRBD1 as a possible D gene (5 bases). This CDR3 has 15 residues. Germline lookup yields CDR1 SGHTS and CDR2 YDEGEE. V was clipped by 4 bases and J by 6 bases, with 17 bases between them. The CDR3 DNA sequence: TGTGCCAGCAGCCCCGGGGGGATCACGGGTCAGCCCCAGCATTTT. Encoded protein: CASSPGGITGQPQHF.

This clone showed up just a few times. The chain uses TRBV27 and TRBJ1-5; maybe TRBD1 (5 bases). The V gene's germline CDR1 is MNHEY and CDR2 SMNVEV (reference sequence). V dropped 2 bases and J dropped 1 base, with 6 bases sitting between them. The CDR3 is made up of 14 amino acids. DNA of the CDR3: TGTGCCAGCAGTTTAGGGGGAAGCAATCAGCCCCAGCATTTT. Encoded protein: CASSLGGSNQPQHF.

The gene calls are TRBV28 and TRBJ1-4; no definite D call. CDR1 and CDR2 from the germline V gene are MDHEN and SYDVKM. The CDR3 spans 14 residues. V gave up 6 bases and J gave up 8 bases, with 16 bases separating them. The CDR3 spells CASSLGASREKLFF. DNA of the CDR3: TGTGCCAGCAGCCTCGGAGCATCAAGAGAAAAACTGTTTTTT.

The chain uses TRBV30 and TRBJ1-2; D unresolved. The CDR3 runs 13 residues. The V end lost 5 bases, the J end lost 3 bases, and 13 bases lay between the germline ends. Germline CDR1 and CDR2: GTSNPN and SVGIG (reference sequence). The CDR3 reads CAWAIGWDYGYTF. For the CDR3, the DNA is TGTGCCTGGGCCATCGGGTGGGACTATGGCTACACCTTC.

The rearrangement uses TRBV6-5 and TRBJ2-5, with TRBD2 matching over 10 bases. V lost 4 bases, J lost 5 bases, and 10 bases stayed unmatched. The CDR3 sequence is 16 residues long. Germline V gene data show CDR1 as MNHEY and CDR2 as SVGAGI. CDR3 bases: TGTGCCAGCAGTTCATCTAGCGGGGGCTCGCGGGAGACCCAGTACTTC. This gives the protein CASSSSSGGSRETQYF.

This sequence joins TRBV28 and TRBJ2-1; no definite D call. V lost 6 bases and J lost 2, with 14 bases in between. Germline-derived CDR1 and CDR2 are MDHEN and SYDVKM. CDR3 length: 15 amino acids. The CDR3 protein is CASRPRQRAYNEQFF. Written as DNA, the CDR3 is TGTGCCAGCAGACCCCGGCAGCGTGCCTACAATGAGCAGTTCTTC.